This entry describes one TCR beta chain. The antigen is undetermined. This entry comes from a study of T cells after yellow fever vaccination. MiXCR, applied by TCRdb to the 5' RACE reads, yields one record per CDR3 protein. Among roughly 190,000 distinct CDR3 sequences listed, 8% to 13% were seen once. Whole-study results and caveats: Abundant clonotypes from the bulk population could get into FACS-sorted repertoires as contaminants.

The CDR3 extends over 18 amino acids. V lost 0 bases, J lost 0 bases, and 15 bases lay in between. Per germline, CDR1 MNHEY and CDR2 SVGEGT. This chain links TRBV6-2 or TRBV6-3 with TRBJ1-5; D not certain. This clonotype originated in a man aged 18 to 30 who received the YFV17D yellow fever vaccine. The input for sequencing was CD8+ T cells sorted from PBMCs, taken 15 days after the yellow fever booster vaccination. The CDR3, as DNA: TGTGCCAGCAGTTACTCTCTCCTGGTGGGGAATAGCAATCAGCCCCAGCATTTT. Its translation is CASSYSLLVGNSNQPQHF.